This entry lists 25 T cell receptor beta chains sequenced from one sample in a study of identical twins (dated by TCRdb to 2016 to 2017). Receptor libraries were prepared by 5' RACE. Sequencing was performed on an Illumina HiSeq 2000. TCRdb took the public reads, trimmed them with fastp at Q25, ran MiXCR for clone calling and kept in-frame beta chains. Entries are consolidated by CDR3 protein sequence, retaining the most common genes and DNA. The sample records a few hundred thousand distinct CDR3 sequences, 7.5% to 10% of which are singletons. The top ten hold approximately 3.2% of the sample. These data are also associated with another study on yellow fever vaccine responses in identical twins.

Sequencing used PBMCs. These receptors came from a woman under 30 in good health.

This clonotype was observed a handful of times. The chain joins TRBV3-1 to TRBJ2-6; 7 nucleotides match TRBD2. Trimming at V came to 3 bases and at J to 0 bases, leaving 5 bases not matched to a gene. This CDR3 comprises 17 residues. The germline gives CDR1 LGHDT, CDR2 YNNKEL (reference sequence). The CDR3 DNA is TGTGCCAGCAGCCAGTTAGCGGGCCTCTCTGGGGCCAACGTCCTGACTTTC. Its translation: CASSQLAGLSGANVLTF.

This clonotype has a handful of counts. The chain carries TRBV2 and TRBJ1-1; 7 positions match TRBD1. The J segment lost 4 bases and the V segment lost 11 bases, leaving 10 bases of the junction unmatched. The CDR3 consists of 13 residues. CDR1 and CDR2 from the germline V gene are SNHLY and FYNNEI. Here the CDR3 DNA reads TGTGCCGGAAACCGGGACAGCACCACTGAAGCTTTCTTT. Its translation: CAGNRDSTTEAFF.

This clonotype was observed a few times. The gene calls are TRBV6-2 or TRBV6-3 and TRBJ2-2; 10 nucleotides line up with TRBD2. Germline CDR1 and CDR2: MNHEY and SVGEGT. Unmatched junction bases numbered 2, after V lost 4 bases and J lost 0 bases. This CDR3 is 16 amino acids long. CDR3 sequence (DNA): TGTGCCAGCAGTTCTAGCGGGAGAACGAACACCGGGGAGCTGTTTTTT. Protein product: CASSSSGRTNTGELFF.

At least ten counts were recorded for this clonotype. The J gene is TRBJ2-7, the V gene TRBV7-9; maybe TRBD2 (7 bases). The CDR3 has 14 residues. V was shortened by 5 bases and J by 5 bases, with 16 bases between the two germline ends. From germline, CDR1 is SEHNR and CDR2 FQNEAQ (reference sequence). CDR3 in amino acids: CASSPGGGGDEQYF. The CDR3 region has the DNA TGTGCCAGCAGCCCTGGGGGAGGGGGTGACGAGCAGTACTTC.

The table lists this clonotype with many counts. This chain joins TRBV2 and TRBJ2-2, with D uncertain. The ends were cut back, 11 bases at V and 6 bases at J, with 10 bases in the middle. The CDR3 totals 11 residues. Germline V gene sequence: CDR1 SNHLY, CDR2 FYNNEI. This CDR3 is CAGIEAGELFF. The CDR3 DNA sequence: TGTGCCGGAATAGAAGCCGGGGAGCTGTTTTTT.

The J gene is TRBJ2-3, the V gene TRBV6-6, with TRBD1 as a possible D gene (6 bases). Trimming shortened V by 2 bases and J by 3 bases, and 6 bases separated the two germline ends. The CDR3 spans 13 residues. Germline values: CDR1 MNHNY, CDR2 SVGAGI (reference sequence). CDR3: CASSYQGTDTQYF. The CDR3 nucleotides are TGTGCCAGCAGTTACCAGGGGACAGATACGCAGTATTTT.

This clonotype occurred many times. The chain has TRBV9 and TRBJ1-3; no definite D call. CDR3 length equals 17 residues. Deletions cut 1 base from V and 0 bases from J, with 14 bases between. Germline assignment: CDR1 SGDLS and CDR2 YYNGEE. The CDR3: CASSVLSQPSSGNTIYF. DNA of the CDR3: TGTGCCAGCAGCGTATTGAGTCAACCAAGCTCTGGAAACACCATATATTTT.

The chain links TRBV4-2 to TRBJ2-7; TRBD1 matches at 11 bases. This CDR3 has 16 residues. V lost 2 bases, J lost 5 bases, and 8 bases stayed unmatched. The germline V gene has CDR1 LGHNA and CDR2 YNFKEQ. CDR3 nucleotides: TGTGCCAGCAGCCAAACACCGGGACAGGGGGACCACGAGCAGTACTTC. Its translation is CASSQTPGQGDHEQYF.

A few counts support this clonotype. The chain links TRBV5-1 to TRBJ2-1; 7 nucleotides agree with TRBD2. The trim removed 3 bases at V and 8 bases at J, leaving 11 bases unmatched. Germline CDR1 SGHRS, CDR2 YFSETQ. The CDR3 length is 15 residues. The CDR3 DNA reads TGCGCCAGCAGCTCCCTACCAGCGGGATTGGATGAGCAGTTCTTC. Its protein product is CASSSLPAGLDEQFF. Full variable domain (rest looked up from reference TRBV5-1 and TRBJ2-1): KAGVTQTPRYLIKTRGQQVTLSCSPISGHRSVSWYQQTPGQGLQFLFEYFSETQRNKGNFPGRFSGRQFSNSRSEMNVSTLELGDSALYLCASSSLPAGLDEQFFGPGTRLTVL.

There are a few counts of this clonotype. J is TRBJ2-3 and V is TRBV5-1, with TRBD2 matching 10 bases. V was pared by 4 bases and J by 0 bases, with 5 bases of the junction left unmatched. This CDR3 is built from 16 residues. Germline lookup yields CDR1 SGHRS and CDR2 YFSETQ. CDR3 coding DNA: TGCGCCAGCAGCATACCGGGACTAGCGAGCACAGATACGCAGTATTTT. Translation gives CASSIPGLASTDTQYF.

This clonotype was found a few times. The chain combines TRBV15 with TRBJ2-3, with no clear D. CDR1 and CDR2 (germline): LNHNV, YYDKDF (reference sequence). The CDR3 is 14 residues long. The germline V and J ends were trimmed by 3 bases and 1 base, with 8 bases remaining between them. The CDR3 coding sequence is TGTGCCACCAGCAGCGGACCCGGCACAGATACGCAGTATTTT. Its translation: CATSSGPGTDTQYF.

The chain combines TRBV20-1 with TRBJ2-5; 10 bases are a match to TRBD2. Germline assignment: CDR1 DFQATT and CDR2 SNEGSKA (reference sequence). The trim removed 4 bases at V and 5 bases at J, leaving 10 bases unmatched. This CDR3 spans 15 amino acids. As DNA, the CDR3 is TGCAGTGCTATCGACCTGGGACTAGCGTACGAGACCCAGTACTTC. Residues: CSAIDLGLAYETQYF.

There are many counts of this clonotype. The J gene is TRBJ2-1, the V gene TRBV4-2; 10 bases are shared with TRBD2. The germline V gene encodes CDR1 LGHNA and CDR2 YNFKEQ. The CDR3 consists of 16 residues. Trimming removed 0 bases from V and 5 bases from J; junction bases left unmatched: 4. The CDR3 loop reads CASSQDPLAGDNEQFF. The CDR3, as DNA: TGTGCCAGCAGCCAAGATCCCCTAGCGGGGGACAATGAGCAGTTCTTC.

The rearrangement links TRBV11-2 to TRBJ2-7; 7 nucleotides align to TRBD1. Germline-derived CDR1 and CDR2 are SGHAT and FQNNGV. Germline trimming cut 3 bases from V and 3 bases from J; bases unmatched to any gene: 5. This CDR3 contains 14 residues. CDR3 nucleotide sequence: TGTGCCAGCAGCTTCTTCCGGGACAGCTACGAGCAGTACTTC. Its protein product is CASSFFRDSYEQYF. Together with reference TRBV11-2 and TRBJ2-7, the CDR3 gives the full variable domain: EAGVAQSPRYKIIEKRQSVAFWCNPISGHATLYWYQQILGQGPKLLIQFQNNGVVDDSQLPKDRFSAERLKGVDSTLKIQPAKLEDSAVYLCASSFFRDSYEQYFGPGTRLTVT.

This clonotype was counted only a few times. CDR3 loop: CASSIGTSYNEQFF. CDR3 bases: TGTGCCAGTAGTATCGGGACCTCCTACAATGAGCAGTTCTTC. The genes are TRBV19 and TRBJ2-1, with D tentatively TRBD1 or TRBD2 (5 bases each). Germline CDR1 and CDR2: LNHDA and SQIVND (reference sequence). V was shortened by 3 bases and J by 0 bases, with 6 bases between the two germline ends. This CDR3 comprises 14 residues. Full variable domain (rest looked up from reference TRBV19 and TRBJ2-1): DGGITQSPKYLFRKEGQNVTLSCEQNLNHDAMYWYRQDPGQGLRLIYYSQIVNDFQKGDIAEGYSVSREKKESFPLTVTSAQKNPTAFYLCASSIGTSYNEQFFGPGTRLTVL.

This clonotype was seen more than once but under ten times. V usage is TRBV25-1 and J usage is TRBJ1-1, with a possible D match to TRBD1 (5 bases). From germline, CDR1 is MGHDK and CDR2 SYGVNS. V dropped 7 bases and J dropped 1 base, with 16 bases sitting between them. This CDR3 has 15 amino acids. The DNA for the CDR3 is TGTGCCAGCACCCAGGGTTCAGTACGGAACACTGAAGCTTTCTTT. Its translation: CASTQGSVRNTEAFF.

This clonotype was picked up a small number of times. V gene TRBV14 combines with J gene TRBJ2-3; D is unresolved. Germline-derived CDR1 and CDR2 are SGHDN and FVKESK. Trimming took 1 base from V and 4 from J, leaving 12 bases between them. The CDR3 length is 15 residues. The CDR3 sequence is CASSQVLGLSDTQYF. For the CDR3, the DNA is TGTGCCAGCAGCCAAGTATTGGGCCTCTCAGATACGCAGTATTTT.

This clonotype was counted a few times. The chain has TRBV12-3 or TRBV12-4 and TRBJ2-7, with 9 nucleotides matching TRBD2. The length of the CDR3 is 16 residues. Trimming took 4 bases from V and 0 from J; bases not matched to a gene: 7. CDR3 sequence: CASSSGLALNSYEQYF. Here the CDR3 DNA reads TGTGCCAGCAGTTCCGGACTAGCGCTGAACTCCTACGAGCAGTACTTC.

The J gene is TRBJ1-2, the V gene TRBV7-2, with 9 bases that match TRBD1. The CDR3 is 15 residues long. CDR1 and CDR2 (germline): SGHTA, FQGNSA. V lost 4 bases, J lost 4 bases, and 7 bases stayed unmatched. CDR3 nucleotide sequence: TGTGCCAGCAGCTCCGGACAGGGGAAAGGCTATGGCTACACCTTC. It codes for CASSSGQGKGYGYTF.

This clonotype was found a few times. The chain joins TRBV11-1 to TRBJ2-4; 13 bases agree with TRBD2. The V gene's germline CDR1 is SGHAT and CDR2 FQDESV (reference sequence). This CDR3 has 22 residues. V trimming: 0 bases; J trimming: 2 bases; junction bases outside the gene matches: 16. CDR3 DNA sequence: TGTGCCAGCAGCTTAGCGGTACAGGGGGGACTAGCGGGAAAACCAACCAAAAACATTCAGTACTTC. It encodes CASSLAVQGGLAGKPTKNIQYF.

This clonotype was counted a few times. The V and J genes are TRBV5-6 and TRBJ2-7; D remains unclear. There are 12 residues in the CDR3. Trimming removed 2 bases from V and 7 bases from J, with 10 bases in between. Per germline, CDR1 SGHDT and CDR2 YYEEEE. CDR3 residues: CASSFKDWEQYF. In DNA form, the CDR3 reads TGTGCCAGCAGCTTCAAGGATTGGGAGCAGTACTTC.

This clonotype was counted many times. This sequence joins TRBV6-2 or TRBV6-3 and TRBJ2-3; possibly TRBD2 for D (6 bases). This CDR3 is 14 amino acids long. The V and J ends lost 6 bases and 2 bases respectively, with 12 bases between them. The germline CDR1 and CDR2 sequences are MNHEY and SVGEGT. Here the CDR3 DNA reads TGTGCCAGCAGGCACGGGGGTGACACAGATACGCAGTATTTT. Amino acids: CASRHGGDTDTQYF.

This chain links TRBV7-2 with TRBJ2-3; 9 positions agree with TRBD2. Unmatched junction bases numbered 14, after V lost 5 bases and J lost 11 bases. Germline CDR1 is SGHTA and CDR2 is FQGNSA. The CDR3 totals 15 residues. CDR3 protein: CASSPPGLAGGGQYF. CDR3 coding DNA: TGTGCCAGCAGCCCCCCGGGACTAGCCGGGGGTGGGCAGTATTTT.

The chain recombines TRBV6-2 or TRBV6-3 with TRBJ2-5; D uncertain. CDR1 is MNHEY, CDR2 SVGEGT, per germline. Between the trimmed V and J ends, which lost 6 bases and 4 bases, there was a span of 18 bases. The CDR3 is 15 amino acids. The CDR3 DNA sequence: TGTGCCAGCAGCGAGCGTGCGATCCTCCGAGAGACCCAGTACTTC. Translated, it gives CASSERAILRETQYF.

The J gene is TRBJ1-4, the V gene TRBV3-1; D is perhaps TRBD1 (6 bases). Trimming pared 3 bases from V and 4 bases from J, leaving 15 bases between. The CDR3 extends over 16 amino acids. CDR1 is LGHDT, CDR2 YNNKEL, per germline (reference sequence). The CDR3 loop reads CASSHAPTGDNEKLFF. CDR3 bases: TGTGCCAGCAGCCATGCTCCGACAGGCGATAATGAAAAACTGTTTTTT.